This TCR beta chain was profiled in a study of yellow fever vaccine responses in identical twins. A remark on this clonotype: Its cognate antigen is unknown.

The study's findings and limits: Reported findings indicate that twins' vaccine T cell responses seemed partially convergent, partially personalized.

TCRdb fed the RT-PCR reads into MiXCR, producing one record per CDR3 protein. The sample contains 1,300 or so distinct CDR3 sequences, roughly 84% of which appear only once. The CDR3 runs 16 residues. Trimming removed 3 bases at V and 1 base at J, with 16 bases between. Germline lookup yields CDR1 SGDLS and CDR2 YYNGEE. V is TRBV9 and J is TRBJ2-5; D may be TRBD1 (5 bases). The TCR comes from a woman aged 18-29 years who received the yellow fever vaccine. The material was T cells from blood (PBMCs), unsorted or a sorted subset (not recorded which), obtained before or after yellow fever vaccination (not recorded which). The DNA for the CDR3 is TGTGCCAGCAGCGCTCCGGACAAAGAGTCCCAAGAGACCCAGTACTTC. Residues: CASSAPDKESQETQYF.